This TCR beta chain is from a study of tumor T cells in aggressive B-cell lymphoma. TCRdb's table, derived via immunoSEQ multiplex PCR, lists solely in-frame clones and lacks some. Altogether more than 10,000 clones are present, roughly 91% being singletons, with the ten largest covering roughly 3%. The CDR3 loop spans 14 amino acids. CDR1 is SGHAT, CDR2 FQNNGV, per germline. This clone was detected only once. The J gene is TRBJ2-5, the V gene TRBV11-2, with TRBD1 matching over 7 bases. The J call may be mistaken, given a closer DNA end match to TRBJ2-7. The source material was tumor tissue. The receptor was derived from an adult with diffuse large B cell lymphoma. The CDR3 region is CASSLSDRVYEQYF. As DNA, the CDR3 is TGTGCCAGCAGCCTATCCGACAGGGTCTACGAGCAGTACTTC.